The 23 T cell receptor beta chains in this list originate from one sample, sequenced in a study of T cells in Graves' hyperthyroidism and ophthalmopathy. It was RNA transcripts that yielded the amplified TCR beta CDR3 regions. The study used the HTBI primer set for a first-round RT-PCR of the TCR CDR3. TCRdb reanalysed the multiplex PCR reads using MiXCR and keeps one entry per CDR3 protein. The sample gives around 340,000 distinct CDR3 sequences, 16% of which show up once; around 33% is in the top ten. The material sequenced was blood. The receptors here all came from a man aged 25 to 40 with Graves' hyperthyroidism.

There are many counts of this clonotype. The CDR3 nucleotides read TGTGCCACCAGTGATTTACCTAGCGGGAGCGAAGAGGAGCCTAGCACAGATACGCAGTATTTT. Residues: CATSDLPSGSEEEPSTDTQYF. The rearrangement uses TRBV24-1 and TRBJ2-3; 10 nucleotides match TRBD2. The CDR3 has 21 amino acids. The ends lost 1 base at V and 0 bases at J; junction bases unmatched: 15. Germline CDR1 KGHDR, CDR2 SFDVKD.

This clonotype was found a few times. The genes are TRBV15 and TRBJ1-5; the D is unclear. Germline values: CDR1 LNHNV, CDR2 YYDKDF (reference sequence). This CDR3 comprises 16 residues. V was clipped by 6 bases and J by 5 bases, with 20 bases between them. This chain's CDR3 is CATSATPGNNYQPQHF. The CDR3 coding sequence is TGTGCCACCAGTGCTACTCCGGGAAATAATTATCAGCCCCAGCATTTT.

This chain connects TRBV2 to TRBJ2-1; D unclear. Trimming stripped 8 bases from V and 4 bases from J, with 33 bases between. CDR3 length: 20 residues. Germline loops: CDR1 SNHLY, CDR2 FYNNEI. CDR3 protein: CASSPRPTPSPGPEYNEQFF. In DNA, the CDR3 is TGTGCCAGCTCTCCTCGGCCGACCCCCTCTCCGGGTCCGGAGTACAATGAGCAGTTCTTC.

This clonotype showed up just a few times. A much larger clone differs from this one at a single base, so this may be a read error. The chain has TRBV7-2 and TRBJ2-1; D gene unclear. This CDR3 has 12 amino acids. CDR1 and CDR2 from the germline V gene are SGHTA and FQGNSA. Trimming shortened V by 2 bases and J by 12 bases, and 11 bases separated the two germline ends. CDR3 sequence: CASSLRTARQFF. In nucleotides, the CDR3 is TGTGCCAGCAGCTTAAGAACCGCTCGGCAGTTCTTC.

In its sample, this clonotype was seen many times. The rearrangement links TRBV30 to TRBJ1-5, with D possibly matching TRBD1 (6 bases). V was trimmed by 5 bases and J by 5 bases, leaving 13 bases between them. CDR3 length: 13 amino acids. Germline CDR1 GTSNPN, CDR2 SVGIG (reference sequence). The CDR3 sequence: CAWSRDKDQPQHF. Here the CDR3 DNA reads TGTGCCTGGTCCCGGGACAAGGATCAGCCCCAGCATTTT.

This clonotype has a count of ten or more. J is TRBJ1-2 and V is TRBV6-5; 11 bases map to TRBD1. The CDR3 has 17 amino acids. CDR1 and CDR2 from the germline V gene are MNHEY and SVGAGI. V dropped 0 bases and J dropped 4; count of bases not matched to a gene: 7. Written as DNA, the CDR3 is TGTGCCAGCAGTTACTCGAGGACAGGGGGCGCGGGCTATGGCTACACCTTC. Its translation is CASSYSRTGGAGYGYTF.

This sequence joins TRBV20-1 and TRBJ2-7; possible D gene TRBD2, 6 bases. This CDR3 contains 13 residues. V lost 3 bases and J 2 bases, leaving 11 bases between the germline ends. CDR1 is DFQATT, CDR2 SNEGSKA, per germline (reference sequence). The CDR3 spells CSASGLSPYEQYF. The DNA for the CDR3 is TGCAGTGCTAGCGGACTATCTCCCTACGAGCAGTACTTC.

This clonotype was counted a few times. Possible read error: a much larger clone is one base away. The rearrangement links TRBV12-3 or TRBV12-4 to TRBJ1-2; possibly TRBD1 for D (5 bases). The CDR3 spans 14 residues. CDR3 sequence: CAGSSRGTGYGYTF. CDR3 bases: TGTGCCGGCAGTAGCCGGGGGACGGGCTATGGCTACACCTTC.

In this sample, this clonotype turned up many times. This chain uses TRBV28 with TRBJ1-2; the match to TRBD1 covers 7 bases. Trimming cost V 2 bases and J 8 bases; bases outside gene matches: 5. This CDR3 is 13 amino acids long. Germline V CDR1 and CDR2: MDHEN, SYDVKM. CDR3 sequence (DNA): TGTGCCAGCAGTTTAGAAGGGGGCGCCGGCTACACCTTC. Translation: CASSLEGGAGYTF.

This clonotype was recorded at least ten times. The CDR3 region is CASSFDGSNQPQHF. The CDR3 DNA sequence: TGTGCCAGCAGTTTTGACGGAAGCAATCAGCCCCAGCATTTT. This sequence joins TRBV12-3 or TRBV12-4 and TRBJ1-5; D unclear. The CDR3 covers 14 residues. V was pared by 3 bases and J by 1 base, with 7 bases between.

In this sample, this clonotype turned up many times. The V gene is TRBV11-2, the J gene TRBJ2-5, with D maybe TRBD2 (6 bases). This CDR3 comprises 17 residues. The germline V gene encodes CDR1 SGHAT and CDR2 FQNNGV. V lost 0 bases, J lost 3 bases, and 17 bases lay in between. The DNA of the CDR3 is TGTGCCAGCAGCTTAGATTCCCCTGGCGGGACCAAAGAGACCCAGTACTTC. Translating it yields CASSLDSPGGTKETQYF.

The chain combines TRBV5-4 with TRBJ1-1; D unresolved. Germline lookup yields CDR1 SGHNT and CDR2 YYREEE (reference sequence). The CDR3 contains 14 residues. The germline V and J ends were trimmed by 1 base and 1 base, with 8 bases remaining between them. The chain's CDR3 is CASSLSPENTEAFF. The CDR3, as DNA: TGTGCCAGCAGCTTGAGTCCAGAGAACACTGAAGCTTTCTTT.

This clonotype was counted a few times. The junction does not match germline at one end; this may be a read error. V usage is TRBV28 and J usage is TRBJ1-2; the D gene is possibly TRBD1 (5 bases). This CDR3 region has 14 residues. Germline V CDR1 and CDR2: MDHEN, SYDVKM. This CDR3 is CASSGAGPNYGYAF. CDR3 sequence (DNA): TGTGCCAGCAGCGGGGCAGGGCCAAACTATGGCTACGCCTTC.

The chain combines TRBV19 with TRBJ2-3, with 9 nucleotides matching TRBD2. Germline CDR1 is LNHDA and CDR2 is SQIVND (reference sequence). V shed 7 bases, J shed 5 bases, and the junction held 10 bases outside the gene matches. CDR3 length: 15 residues. In DNA, the CDR3 is TGTGCCAGTATGATCTCTAGCGGGATAGGAGATACGCAGTATTTT. Its protein is CASMISSGIGDTQYF.

This clonotype occurred a few times. This chain joins TRBV5-1 and TRBJ2-3, with D possibly being TRBD1 or TRBD2 (6 bases each). CDR3 length: 19 amino acids. Trimming stripped 0 bases from V and 0 bases from J, with 20 bases between. The germline gives CDR1 SGHRS, CDR2 YFSETQ. CDR3: CASSLGSGGGHTSTDTQYF. The CDR3 nucleotides are TGCGCCAGCAGCTTGGGCAGCGGTGGGGGGCACACTAGCACAGATACGCAGTATTTT.

The CDR3 loop reads CASSQDLGAETIYF. Here the CDR3 DNA reads TGTGCCAGCAGCCAAGATCTGGGGGCGGAGACCATATATTTT. The genes are TRBV3-1 and TRBJ1-3; perhaps TRBD1 as D (6 bases). The CDR3 is 14 amino acids. Trimming pared 0 bases from V and 10 bases from J, leaving 13 bases between. Germline lookup yields CDR1 LGHDT and CDR2 YNNKEL (reference sequence).

The rearrangement uses TRBV30 and TRBJ2-2; possible D gene TRBD1, 6 bases. Germline loops: CDR1 GTSNPN, CDR2 SVGIG (reference sequence). The CDR3 extends over 15 amino acids. Trimming took off 5 bases at V and 5 bases at J, with 18 bases between the two ends. The CDR3: CAWAPGQLGTGELFF. CDR3 coding DNA: TGTGCCTGGGCCCCGGGACAACTAGGGACCGGGGAGCTGTTTTTT.

The V call is TRBV7-9, the J call TRBJ2-1, with 11 bases identical to TRBD2. Germline CDR1 reads SEHNR; CDR2 reads FQNEAQ (reference sequence). This CDR3 has 19 amino acids. J gave up 7 bases and V 0 bases, and 14 bases lay outside the gene matches. The CDR3 protein is CASSLAELAGEPYGNEQFF. In DNA, the CDR3 is TGTGCCAGCAGCTTAGCGGAACTAGCGGGAGAACCATACGGGAATGAGCAGTTCTTC.

This clonotype was picked up a small number of times. The CDR3 DNA is TGTGCCAGCACCGCCTGGGGCCCCGAGTACGAGCAGTACTTC. Encoded protein: CASTAWGPEYEQYF. The chain employs TRBV12-3 or TRBV12-4 and TRBJ2-7, with D possibly matching TRBD1 (5 bases). The CDR3 loop spans 14 amino acids. Trimming cost V 7 bases and J 4 bases, with 17 bases left between them.

This clonotype was counted ten times or more. CDR3 DNA sequence: TGCGCCAGCAGCTTGGGTCAGGGAGGTGAAAAACTGTTTTTT. Translating it yields CASSLGQGGEKLFF. The chain links TRBV5-1 to TRBJ1-4, with a weak D call TRBD1 (5 bases). The CDR3 has 14 amino acids. The germline V gene has CDR1 SGHRS and CDR2 YFSETQ. The V gene lost 0 bases and the J gene lost 7 bases, with 10 bases spanning the gap.

This chain joins TRBV7-2 and TRBJ2-3; tentatively, D is TRBD2 (5 bases). The CDR3 sequence is 15 residues long. CDR1 and CDR2 from the germline V gene are SGHTA and FQGNSA. V was pared by 5 bases and J by 2 bases, with 14 bases between. The CDR3, as DNA: TGTGCCAGCAGCGTAGGTCCCGGACTCACAGATACGCAGTATTTT. It specifies CASSVGPGLTDTQYF.

This clonotype was seen more than once but under ten times. The CDR3 is CASSSTGGNEQYF. The CDR3 bases are TGTGCCAGCAGTTCCACAGGGGGCAACGAGCAGTACTTC. The V and J genes are TRBV6-2 or TRBV6-3 and TRBJ2-7, with 9 bases that match TRBD1. The J segment lost 5 bases and the V segment lost 4 bases, leaving 3 bases of the junction unmatched. The CDR3 consists of 13 residues. Germline CDR1 is MNHEY and CDR2 is SVGEGT.

This clonotype was picked up many times. The chain couples TRBV28 to TRBJ2-7; 9 bases are a match to TRBD2. With 10 bases clipped from V and 7 bases from J, the junction kept 14 bases outside the gene matches. This CDR3 has 14 amino acids. Germline CDR1 MDHEN, CDR2 SYDVKM. CDR3 region: CATLAGHIWGEQYF. As DNA, the CDR3 is TGTGCCACGCTAGCGGGACATATATGGGGTGAGCAGTACTTC.